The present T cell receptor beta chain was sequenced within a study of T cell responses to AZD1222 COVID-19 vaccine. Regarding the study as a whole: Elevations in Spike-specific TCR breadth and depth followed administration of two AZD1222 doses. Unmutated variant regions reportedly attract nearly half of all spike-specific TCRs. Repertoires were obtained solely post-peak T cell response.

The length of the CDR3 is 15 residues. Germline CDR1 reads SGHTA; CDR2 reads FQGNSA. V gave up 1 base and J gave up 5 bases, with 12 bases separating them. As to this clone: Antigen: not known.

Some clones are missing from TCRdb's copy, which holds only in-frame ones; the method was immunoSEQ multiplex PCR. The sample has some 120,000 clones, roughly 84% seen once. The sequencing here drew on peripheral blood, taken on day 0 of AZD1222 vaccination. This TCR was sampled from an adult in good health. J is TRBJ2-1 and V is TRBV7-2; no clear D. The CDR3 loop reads CASSLGGLPNNEQFF. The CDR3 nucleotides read TGTGCCAGCAGCTTAGGTGGGCTACCTAACAATGAGCAGTTCTTC.